The rows below give T cell receptor delta chains drawn from one sample of a study of gamma-delta chains in newborns, infants, children. TCRdb re-identified clones in the reads via CATT. The table shows some 5,000 delta-chain clones, with 3% to 4% occurring only once. Material: blood. The receptors here all came from a child who was a newborn, infant or young child, either healthy, febrile or measles-vaccinated (not recorded which). Each CDR3 is given with its conserved first and last residue. The D gene is left open where the match is weak. The size field is filled for only some rows; it gives once, few, many or a size class.

v_call: TRDV1
d_call: TRDD2
clone_size: few
j_call: TRDJ1
cdr3_aa: CALVRFLRRYSERGYTDKLIF
cdr3_nt: TGTGCTCTTGTGCGATTCCTACGCCGTTACTCGGAGAGGGGTTACACCGATAAACTCATCTTT

v_call: TRDV2
d_call: TRDD3
clone_size: few
j_call: TRDJ3
cdr3_aa: CACDPLAGDTRSWDTRQMFF
cdr3_nt: TGTGCCTGTGACCCCTTGGCGGGGGATACTCGGTCCTGGGACACCCGACAGATGTTTTTC

v_call: TRDV2
d_call: TRDD3
clone_size: -
j_call: TRDJ3
cdr3_aa: CACDFTGGRNWDTRQMFF
cdr3_nt: TGTGCCTGTGACTTTACTGGGGGACGGAACTGGGACACCCGACAGATGTTTTTC

v_call: TRDV2
d_call: TRDD3
clone_size: medium-sized
j_call: TRDJ3
cdr3_aa: CACDPLGDVSSWDTRQMFF
cdr3_nt: TGTGCCTGTGATCCGCTGGGGGATGTTAGCTCCTGGGACACCCGACAGATGTTTTTC

v_call: TRDV1
d_call: TRDD3
clone_size: few
j_call: TRDJ1
cdr3_aa: CALGARGTGGYTDKLIF
cdr3_nt: TGTGCTCTTGGGGCCCGGGGTACTGGGGGATACACCGATAAACTCATCTTT

v_call: TRDV2
d_call: TRDD3
clone_size: -
j_call: TRDJ3
cdr3_aa: CACDTTGGSWDTRQTFF
cdr3_nt: TGTGCCTGTGACACCACTGGGGGCTCCTGGGACACCCGACAGACGTTTTTC

v_call: TRDV1
d_call: TRDD3
clone_size: few
j_call: TRDJ1
cdr3_aa: CALGPSTGGYEGGTDKLIF
cdr3_nt: TGTGCTCTTGGGCCTTCTACTGGGGGATACGAGGGTGGCACCGATAAACTCATCTTT

v_call: TRDV1
d_call: -
clone_size: few
j_call: TRDJ1
cdr3_aa: CALGEPGRSDKLIF
cdr3_nt: TGTGCTCTTGGGGAACCGGGGAGATCCGATAAACTCATCTTT

v_call: TRDV2
d_call: TRDD3
clone_size: -
j_call: TRDJ3
cdr3_aa: CACDILGDGSSWDTRQMFF
cdr3_nt: TGTGCCTGTGACATACTGGGGGACGGCAGCTCCTGGGACACCCGACAGATGTTTTTC

v_call: TRDV3
d_call: TRDD3
clone_size: few
j_call: TRDJ1
cdr3_aa: CASNKGGLPYGVLGSTDKLIF
cdr3_nt: TGTGCTTCTAACAAGGGAGGGCTTCCCTACGGGGTACTGGGGAGCACCGATAAACTCATCTTT

v_call: TRDV2
d_call: TRDD3
clone_size: medium-sized
j_call: TRDJ1
cdr3_aa: CACDLLTGGYTDKLIF
cdr3_nt: TGTGCCTGTGACTTACTTACTGGGGGATACACCGATAAACTCATCTTT

v_call: TRDV1
d_call: -
clone_size: few
j_call: TRDJ1
cdr3_aa: CALGEDRAFLPTAGGYSRADKLIF
cdr3_nt: TGTGCTCTTGGGGAAGATAGAGCCTTCCTTCCTACGGCCGGGGGATACTCCAGAGCCGATAAACTCATCTTT

v_call: TRDV2
d_call: TRDD3
clone_size: few
j_call: TRDJ3
cdr3_aa: CACDRVLGDTNSWDTRQMFF
cdr3_nt: TGTGCCTGTGACCGCGTACTGGGGGATACCAACTCCTGGGACACCCGACAGATGTTTTTC

v_call: TRDV2
d_call: -
clone_size: few
j_call: TRDJ1
cdr3_aa: CACDTGEFHTDKLIF
cdr3_nt: TGTGCCTGTGACACCGGGGAATTCCACACCGATAAACTCATCTTT